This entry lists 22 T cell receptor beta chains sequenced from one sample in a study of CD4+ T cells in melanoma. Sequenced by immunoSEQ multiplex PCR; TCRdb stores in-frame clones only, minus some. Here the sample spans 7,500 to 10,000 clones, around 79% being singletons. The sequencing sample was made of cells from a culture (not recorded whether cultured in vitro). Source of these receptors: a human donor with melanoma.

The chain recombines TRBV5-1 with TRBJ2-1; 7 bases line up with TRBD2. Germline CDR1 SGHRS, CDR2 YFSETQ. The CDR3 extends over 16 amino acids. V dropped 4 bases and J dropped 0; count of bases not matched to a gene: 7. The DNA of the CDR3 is TGCGCCAGCAGCGTCAGCGGGGCGAGCTCCTACAATGAGCAGTTCTTC. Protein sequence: CASSVSGASSYNEQFF. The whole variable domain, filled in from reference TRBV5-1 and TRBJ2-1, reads KAGVTQTPRYLIKTRGQQVTLSCSPISGHRSVSWYQQTPGQGLQFLFEYFSETQRNKGNFPGRFSGRQFSNSRSEMNVSTLELGDSALYLCASSVSGASSYNEQFFGPGTRLTVL.

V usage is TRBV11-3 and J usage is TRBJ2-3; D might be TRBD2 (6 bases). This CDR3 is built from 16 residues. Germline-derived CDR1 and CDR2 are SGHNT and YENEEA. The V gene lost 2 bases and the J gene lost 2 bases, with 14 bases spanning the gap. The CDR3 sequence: CASSLRLRGSTDTQYF. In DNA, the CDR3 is TGTGCCAGCAGCTTAAGGCTGCGGGGCTCCACAGATACGCAGTATTTT. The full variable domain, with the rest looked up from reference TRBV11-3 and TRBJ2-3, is EAGVVQSPRYKIIEKKQPVAFWCNPISGHNTLYWYLQNLGQGPELLIRYENEEAVDDSQLPKDRFSAERLKGVDSTLKIQPAELGDSAVYLCASSLRLRGSTDTQYFGPGTRLTVL.

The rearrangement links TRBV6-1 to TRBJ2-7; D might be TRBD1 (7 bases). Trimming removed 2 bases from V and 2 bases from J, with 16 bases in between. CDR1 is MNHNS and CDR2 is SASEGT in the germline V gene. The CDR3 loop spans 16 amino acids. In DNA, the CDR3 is TGTGCCAGCAGTGAAAGGAGGGGACAGATCCCCTACGAGCAGTACTTC. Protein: CASSERRGQIPYEQYF.

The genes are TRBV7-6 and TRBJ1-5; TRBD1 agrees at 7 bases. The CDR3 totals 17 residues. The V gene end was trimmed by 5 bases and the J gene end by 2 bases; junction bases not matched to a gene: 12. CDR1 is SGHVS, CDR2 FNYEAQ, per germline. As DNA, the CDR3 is TGTGCCAGCAGCCTCGGGACAGATCCTAGCGGCAATCAGCCCCAGCATTTT. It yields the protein CASSLGTDPSGNQPQHF.

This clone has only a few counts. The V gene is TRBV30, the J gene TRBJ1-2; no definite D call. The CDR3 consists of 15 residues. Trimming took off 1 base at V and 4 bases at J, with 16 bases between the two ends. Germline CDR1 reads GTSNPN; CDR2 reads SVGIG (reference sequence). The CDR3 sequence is CAWSGRSRSSYGYTF. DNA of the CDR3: TGTGCCTGGAGTGGGAGGAGTCGGTCAAGCTATGGCTACACCTTC.

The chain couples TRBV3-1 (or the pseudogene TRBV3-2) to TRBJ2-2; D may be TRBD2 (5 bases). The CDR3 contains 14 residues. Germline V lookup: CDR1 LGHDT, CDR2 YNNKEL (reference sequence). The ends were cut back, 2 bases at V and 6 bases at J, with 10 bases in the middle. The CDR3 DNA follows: TGTGCCAGCAGCCAACGGTGGAGGCCCGGGGAGCTGTTTTTT. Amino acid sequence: CASSQRWRPGELFF.

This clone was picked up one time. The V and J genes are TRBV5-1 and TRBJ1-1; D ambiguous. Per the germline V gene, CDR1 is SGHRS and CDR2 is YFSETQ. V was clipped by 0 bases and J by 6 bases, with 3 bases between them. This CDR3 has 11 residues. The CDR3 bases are TGCGCCAGCAGCTTGGGGGCTGAAGCTTTCTTT. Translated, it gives CASSLGAEAFF.

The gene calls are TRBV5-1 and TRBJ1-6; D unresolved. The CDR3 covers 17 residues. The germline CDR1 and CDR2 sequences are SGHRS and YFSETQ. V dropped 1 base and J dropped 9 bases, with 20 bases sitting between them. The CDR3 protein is CASSLKPDFVLSSPLHF. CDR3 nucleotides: TGCGCCAGCAGCTTGAAGCCGGATTTCGTTTTAAGTTCACCCCTCCACTTT.

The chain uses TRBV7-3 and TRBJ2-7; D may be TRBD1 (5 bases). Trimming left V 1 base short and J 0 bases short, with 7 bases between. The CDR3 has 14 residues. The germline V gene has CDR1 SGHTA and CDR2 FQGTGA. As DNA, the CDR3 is TGTGCCAGCAGCTTAAGCAGGGACTCCTACGAGCAGTACTTC. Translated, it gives CASSLSRDSYEQYF.

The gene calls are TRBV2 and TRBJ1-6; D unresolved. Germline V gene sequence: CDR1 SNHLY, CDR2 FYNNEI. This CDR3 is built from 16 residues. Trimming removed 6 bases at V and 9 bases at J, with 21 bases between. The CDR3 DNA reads TGTGCCAGCAGCGTGGACCGAGCCGGAGAGGGTTCACCCCTCCACTTT. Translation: CASSVDRAGEGSPLHF.

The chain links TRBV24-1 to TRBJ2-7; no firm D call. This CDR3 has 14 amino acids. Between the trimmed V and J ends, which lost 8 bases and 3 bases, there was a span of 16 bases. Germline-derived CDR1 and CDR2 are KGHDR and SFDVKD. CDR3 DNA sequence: TGTGCCACCACCCTTACTGGTCGAGTCTACGAGCAGTACTTC. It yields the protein CATTLTGRVYEQYF.

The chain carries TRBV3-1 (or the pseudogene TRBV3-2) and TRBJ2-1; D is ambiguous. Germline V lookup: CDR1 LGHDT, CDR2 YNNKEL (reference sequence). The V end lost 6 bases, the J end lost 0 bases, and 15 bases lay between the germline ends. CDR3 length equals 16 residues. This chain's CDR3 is CASRLRLQSSYNEQFF. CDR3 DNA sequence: TGTGCCAGCAGACTCCGACTCCAGAGCTCCTACAATGAGCAGTTCTTC.

The CDR3 DNA reads TGTGCCAGCAGTGGAGGCGGGGGGGTGTCCTACGAGCAGTACTTC. As protein: CASSGGGGVSYEQYF. V usage is TRBV5-6 and J usage is TRBJ2-7; 9 bases are a match to TRBD2. The V segment lost 5 bases and the J segment 1 base; nucleotides outside the gene matches: 7. The CDR3 spans 15 residues. Per the germline V gene, CDR1 is SGHDT and CDR2 is YYEEEE.

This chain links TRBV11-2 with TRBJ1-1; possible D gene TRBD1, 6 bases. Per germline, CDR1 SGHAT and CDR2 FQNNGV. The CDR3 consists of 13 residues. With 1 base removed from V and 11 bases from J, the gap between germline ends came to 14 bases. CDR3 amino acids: CASSLGGLGSAFF. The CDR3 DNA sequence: TGTGCCAGCAGCTTAGGGGGGCTAGGGTCGGCTTTCTTT.

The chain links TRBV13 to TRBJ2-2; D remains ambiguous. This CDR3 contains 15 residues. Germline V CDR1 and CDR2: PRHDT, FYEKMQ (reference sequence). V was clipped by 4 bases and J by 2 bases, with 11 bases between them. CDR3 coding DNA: TGTGCCAGCAGCTATAAGGGATACAACACCGGGGAGCTGTTTTTT. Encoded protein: CASSYKGYNTGELFF.

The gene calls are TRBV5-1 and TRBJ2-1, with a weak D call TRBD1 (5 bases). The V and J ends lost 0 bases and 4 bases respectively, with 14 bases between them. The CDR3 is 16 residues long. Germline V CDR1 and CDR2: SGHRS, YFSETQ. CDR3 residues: CASSLGAGNPYNEQFF. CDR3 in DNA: TGCGCCAGCAGCTTGGGGGCAGGGAACCCATACAATGAGCAGTTCTTC. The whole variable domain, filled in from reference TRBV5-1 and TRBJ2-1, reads KAGVTQTPRYLIKTRGQQVTLSCSPISGHRSVSWYQQTPGQGLQFLFEYFSETQRNKGNFPGRFSGRQFSNSRSEMNVSTLELGDSALYLCASSLGAGNPYNEQFFGPGTRLTVL.

As DNA, the CDR3 is TGTGCCAGCAGGGGGGACAGGGGCTCTGGAAACACCATATATTTT. This sequence encodes CASRGDRGSGNTIYF. The gene calls are TRBV6-5 and TRBJ1-3; 10 bases are shared with TRBD1. The V gene end was trimmed by 6 bases and the J gene end by 0 bases; junction bases not matched to a gene: 2. The CDR3 sequence is 15 residues long. Germline V gene sequence: CDR1 MNHEY, CDR2 SVGAGI.

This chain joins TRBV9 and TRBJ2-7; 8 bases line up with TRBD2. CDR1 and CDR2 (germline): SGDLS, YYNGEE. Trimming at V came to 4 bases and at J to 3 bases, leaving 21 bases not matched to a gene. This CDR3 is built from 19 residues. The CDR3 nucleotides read TGTGCCAGCAGCTCCCACTCCTGGACTAGCACCCTTATCGGCTACGAGCAGTACTTC. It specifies CASSSHSWTSTLIGYEQYF.

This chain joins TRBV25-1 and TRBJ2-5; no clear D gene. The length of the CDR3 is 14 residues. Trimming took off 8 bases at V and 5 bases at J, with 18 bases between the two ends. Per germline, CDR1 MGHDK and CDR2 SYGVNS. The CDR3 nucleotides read TGTGCCAGCCAACCCCCCTGGCAGCAGGAGACCCAGTACTTC. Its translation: CASQPPWQQETQYF.

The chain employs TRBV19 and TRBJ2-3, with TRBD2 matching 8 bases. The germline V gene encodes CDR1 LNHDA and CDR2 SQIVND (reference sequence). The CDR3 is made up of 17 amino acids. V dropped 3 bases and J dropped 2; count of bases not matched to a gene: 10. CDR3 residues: CASSMARTSLITDTQYF. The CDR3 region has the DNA TGTGCCAGTAGTATGGCAAGGACTAGCTTAATCACAGATACGCAGTATTTT.

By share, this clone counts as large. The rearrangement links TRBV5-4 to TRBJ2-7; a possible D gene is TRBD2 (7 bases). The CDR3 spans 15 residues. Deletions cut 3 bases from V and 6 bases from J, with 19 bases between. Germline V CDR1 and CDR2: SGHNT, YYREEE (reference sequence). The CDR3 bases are TGTGCCAGCAGCTCCCGGGCGGGGGCCTATTCCGAGCAGTACTTC. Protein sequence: CASSSRAGAYSEQYF.

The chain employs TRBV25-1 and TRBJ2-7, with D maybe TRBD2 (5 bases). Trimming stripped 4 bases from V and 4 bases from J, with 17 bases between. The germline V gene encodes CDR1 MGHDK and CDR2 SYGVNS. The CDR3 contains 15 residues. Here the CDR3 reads CASSVPGSVSYEQYF. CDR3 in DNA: TGTGCCAGCAGTGTCCCGGGATCCGTCTCATACGAGCAGTACTTC.